This section outlines one TCR beta chain sequence together with its context. Its target is not known. An end of the junction does not agree with germline; a read error may underlie this. Profiling relied on immunoSEQ multiplex PCR, and the TCRdb table lists in-frame clones only, not all of them. The profile shows 110,000 to 150,000 clones, around 93% of them singletons. The CDR3 has 14 residues. In germline, CDR1 is SNHLY, CDR2 FYNNEI. This entry comes from a study of T cell responses to AZD1222 COVID-19 vaccine. Findings of the study overall: Reports indicate that nearly half of spike-specific TCRs are directed at unmutated variant regions. At baseline, seropositivity was found in only six or seven AZD1222 recipients.

The clonotype originates from an adult in good health. Sequencing used peripheral blood, obtained on day 0 of AZD1222 vaccination. The V gene is TRBV2, the J gene TRBJ1-5; TRBD1 might be the D (5 bases). CDR3: CASSVVVYGARTDF. The CDR3 DNA reads as TGTGCCAGCAGTGTGGTGGTGTATGGGGCGCGGACCGATTTT.